This T cell receptor (beta chain) is drawn from a study of cytomegalovirus exposure and HLA in healthy donors. The study ran its PCR with 60 Vbeta and 13 Jbeta primers. Produced via immunoSEQ multiplex PCR; TCRdb's table is partial and in-frame only. This sample's table has 90,000 to 120,000 clones. Study-wide results and limits: Later on, analysis showed that most CMV-associated TCR beta chains appeared to be HLA-restricted. In a later analysis, TCR association rates varied by HLA locus: DRB1 most, HLA-C fewest. Accurate HLA-A and HLA-B prediction from TCR beta sequences was reported for most subjects. Later on, a genetic analysis was performed. It linked a missense variant in DCLRE1C with V- and J-gene trimming of TCR beta.

The germline V gene encodes CDR1 SGHVS and CDR2 FQNEAQ. The CDR3 is made up of 17 amino acids. V lost 5 bases and J lost 2, with 20 bases in between. Points on this clone: Its antigen remains unidentified.

This rearrangement joins TRBV7-8 to TRBJ2-3, with D uncertain. The specimen was PBMCs. This TCR derives from a man in his forties or fifties in good health and CMV-seronegative. The CDR3 sequence: CASSDTKSRFFTDTQYF. CDR3 sequence (DNA): TGTGCCAGCAGCGACACCAAGTCGAGATTCTTCACAGATACGCAGTATTTT.